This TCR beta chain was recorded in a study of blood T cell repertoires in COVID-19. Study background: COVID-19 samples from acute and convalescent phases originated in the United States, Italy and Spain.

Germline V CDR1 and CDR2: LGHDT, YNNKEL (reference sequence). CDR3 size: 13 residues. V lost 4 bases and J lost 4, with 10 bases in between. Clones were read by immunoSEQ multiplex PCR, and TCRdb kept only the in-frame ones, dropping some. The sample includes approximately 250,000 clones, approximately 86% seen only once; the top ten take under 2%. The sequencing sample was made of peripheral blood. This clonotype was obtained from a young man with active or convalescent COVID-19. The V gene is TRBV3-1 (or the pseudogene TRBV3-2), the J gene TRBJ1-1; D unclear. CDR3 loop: CASSLPWSTEAFF. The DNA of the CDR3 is TGTGCCAGCAGCCTACCATGGAGCACTGAAGCTTTCTTT.